Given below is one T cell receptor beta chain in context. This clone was seen at least ten times. It has no known antigen specificity. One base away there is no much larger clone; base qualities are not given. The data stem from a study of T cells after posttransplantation cyclophosphamide listed by TCRdb under 2016. As for the study more broadly: Using TRB sequencing, the study followed how the T cell repertoire rebuilt after myeloablative bone marrow transplantation with posttransplantation cyclophosphamide given as GVHD prophylaxis. Antigen receptor sequencing covered samples from some 35 PTCy-treated patients and 15 to 20 of their related bone marrow donors. Blood from all 35 or so PTCy patients who had 1-year posttransplant specimens underwent TRB sequencing. TRB sequencing was also done on up to roughly 3 additional blood samples from 2 to 5.2 years after transplant in 3 patients, and on pretransplant blood from 4 patients. Because TRA and TRB clonality were tightly correlated in fewer than 10 samples, subsequent TCR analyses were focused on TRB only. Public TRB sequences were queried against a database of over 3,000 sequences associated with responses to pathogens, tumor antigens, self-antigens and alloantigens. The paper's findings and limits, for the study overall: The TRB repertoires of T cells infiltrating skin or GI tract showed only limited overlap with the TRB repertoires of T cells in blood. Across the 35 to 45 patients, TRB clonality was highly associated with recipient CMV seropositivity and CMV reactivation, and diversity with PTCy was similar to that in the CNI/methotrexate controls. Donor-recipient similarity was low at 1-2 months but rose over the first year, and later blood repertoires were often dominated by donor CD8+ memory clones.

Between the V and J ends, shortened by 4 bases and 4 bases respectively, the junction contains 23 bases. The CDR3 spans 17 residues, from the cysteine through the phenylalanine. CDR3 DNA only is kept here, 51 bases in frame from base 1. Per the germline V gene (reference sequence), SGHNT is the CDR1 and YYREEE is the CDR2. Genomic DNA was the input for TRB sequencing, which was run either with the immunoSEQ assay at survey resolution or with the hsTCRB kit. In the original analysis: The immunoSEQ software was used for initial read processing, and the LymphoSeq R package was used for repertoire analyses. Clonality was calculated as 1 minus normalized Shannon entropy, and the Gini coefficient was also calculated for each TRB dataset. To infer phenotypes in unsorted samples, TRB sequences from sorted subsets of the recipient or donor were mapped onto the unsorted samples of the same recipient. TCRdb provides this immuneACCESS table in a form limited to in-frame rearrangements. Some clones are lacking; in checked studies, under half of them reflect an unresolved V gene, and why the rest are absent is not known. That table supplies the V and J calls and clone size; D and trimming were determined from the DNA. The table puts about 22,000 clones in this sample, none counted just once. Clones ranked in the top ten supply less than 5.5% of the sample.

Peripheral blood samples were provided by related bone marrow donors on the day of marrow donation. Peripheral blood and bone marrow mononuclear cells were isolated by Ficoll-Hypaque density centrifugation and were cryopreserved. The receptor was isolated from a woman aged 45-65 years in good health, CMV-negative, and a related stem cell transplant donor. The sequence is built from TRBV5-4 and TRBJ1-1; a weak D assignment points to TRBD1 (5 bases agree). The specimen was PBMCs. The DNA sequence follows: TGTGCCAGCAGCCCCCACGTCGGGGGGGGAGGAGGCACTGAAGCTTTCTTT. Its protein reads: CASSPHVGGGGGTEAFF.